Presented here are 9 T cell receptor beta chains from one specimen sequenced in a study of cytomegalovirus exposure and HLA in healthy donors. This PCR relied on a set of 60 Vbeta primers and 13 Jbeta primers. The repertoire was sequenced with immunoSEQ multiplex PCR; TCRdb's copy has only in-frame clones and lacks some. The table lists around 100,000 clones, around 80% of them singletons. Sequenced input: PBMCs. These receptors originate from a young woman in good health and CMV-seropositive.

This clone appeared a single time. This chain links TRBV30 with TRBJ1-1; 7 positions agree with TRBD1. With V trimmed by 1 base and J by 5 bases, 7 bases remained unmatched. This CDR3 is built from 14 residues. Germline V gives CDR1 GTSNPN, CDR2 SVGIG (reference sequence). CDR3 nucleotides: TGTGCCTGGAGTGGGCTTGACAGGGAAACTGAAGCTTTCTTT. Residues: CAWSGLDRETEAFF. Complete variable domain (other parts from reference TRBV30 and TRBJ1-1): SQTIHQWPATLVQPVGSPLSLECTVEGTSNPNLYWYRQAAGRGLQLLFYSVGIGQISSEVPQNLSASRPQDRQFILSSKKLLLSDSGFYLCAWSGLDRETEAFFGQGTRLTVV.

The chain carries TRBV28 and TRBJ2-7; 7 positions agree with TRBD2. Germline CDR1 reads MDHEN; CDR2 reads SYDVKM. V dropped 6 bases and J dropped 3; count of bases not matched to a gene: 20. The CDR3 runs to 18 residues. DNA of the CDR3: TGTGCCAGCAGCTCCCCCCTTTACTACCAGCGGGAAGGCTACGAGCAGTACTTC. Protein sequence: CASSSPLYYQREGYEQYF.

CDR3 protein: CASSLTGGLWIRRTQYF. The CDR3 DNA reads as TGCGCCAGCAGCCTGACGGGGGGACTCTGGATAAGGAGGACCCAGTACTTC. The chain has TRBV5-1 and TRBJ2-5; 7 bases are a match to TRBD2. The CDR3 loop spans 17 amino acids. After removal of 4 bases from V and 7 bases from J, the junction contained 19 bases not matched to a gene. Germline lookup yields CDR1 SGHRS and CDR2 YFSETQ.

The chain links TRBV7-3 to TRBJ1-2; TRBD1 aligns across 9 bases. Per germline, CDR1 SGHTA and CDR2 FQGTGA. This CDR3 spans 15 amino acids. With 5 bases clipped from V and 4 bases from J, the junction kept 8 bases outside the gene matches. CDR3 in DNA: TGTGCCAGCAGCCCATACAGGGGGCAGAGCTATGGCTACACCTTC. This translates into CASSPYRGQSYGYTF.

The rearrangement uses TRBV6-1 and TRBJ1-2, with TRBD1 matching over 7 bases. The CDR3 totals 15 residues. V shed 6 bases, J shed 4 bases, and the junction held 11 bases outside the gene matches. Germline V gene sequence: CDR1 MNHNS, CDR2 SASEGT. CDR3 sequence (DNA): TGTGCCAGCAGCCGGGACAGCCTTCAGCCCTATGGCTACACCTTC. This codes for CASSRDSLQPYGYTF.

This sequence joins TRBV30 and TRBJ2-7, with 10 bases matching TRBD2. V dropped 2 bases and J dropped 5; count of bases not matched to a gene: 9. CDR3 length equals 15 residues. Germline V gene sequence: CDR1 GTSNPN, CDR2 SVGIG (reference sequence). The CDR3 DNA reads TGTGCCTGGAGTCCTGCCAAGCGGGAGGGAGACGAGCAGTACTTC. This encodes CAWSPAKREGDEQYF. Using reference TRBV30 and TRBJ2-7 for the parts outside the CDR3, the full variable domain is SQTIHQWPATLVQPVGSPLSLECTVEGTSNPNLYWYRQAAGRGLQLLFYSVGIGQISSEVPQNLSASRPQDRQFILSSKKLLLSDSGFYLCAWSPAKREGDEQYFGPGTRLTVT.

The CDR3, as DNA: TGTGCCAGCAGTTTCATCGCAGGGGTCCTATCCTACAATGAGCAGTTCTTC. It is translated as CASSFIAGVLSYNEQFF. The V and J genes are TRBV28 and TRBJ2-1, with a possible D match to TRBD1 (6 bases). Trimming took 3 bases from V and 1 from J, leaving 16 bases between them. Germline CDR1 and CDR2: MDHEN and SYDVKM. This CDR3 is 17 amino acids long.

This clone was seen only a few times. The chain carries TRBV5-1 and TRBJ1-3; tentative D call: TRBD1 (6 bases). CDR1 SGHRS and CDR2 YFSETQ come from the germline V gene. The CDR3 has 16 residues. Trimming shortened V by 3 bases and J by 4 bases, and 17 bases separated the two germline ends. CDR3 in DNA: TGCGCCAGCAGCTCGTTGGACAGTCGATTGGGAAACACCATATATTTT. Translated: CASSSLDSRLGNTIYF.

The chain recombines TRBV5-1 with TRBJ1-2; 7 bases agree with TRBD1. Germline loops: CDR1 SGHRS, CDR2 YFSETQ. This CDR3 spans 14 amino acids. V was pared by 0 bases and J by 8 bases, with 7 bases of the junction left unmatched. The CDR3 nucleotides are TGCGCCAGCAGCTTGGCAGGGGGTCCCGAGGGCTACACCTTC. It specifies CASSLAGGPEGYTF.